The TCR beta chain described here comes from a study of regulatory T cells in long-lasting Graves disease. This clonotype was detected ten times or more. The time point denotes: newly diagnosed GD, antithyroid drugs for less than 3 months. From RNA extracted from PBMCs, the TCR library was made. CDR3 regions were amplified by Arm-PCR using iRepertoire HTBI primers to build TCR beta libraries. TCRdb re-analysed the multiplex PCR reads in MiXCR, keeping a single row per CDR3 protein. Among roughly 530,000 distinct CDR3 sequences listed, about 16% were seen once. The same data also went into a second study, on T cells in Graves' hyperthyroidism and ophthalmopathy. As that report states: Reasons for excluding patients were uncontrolled infection, other autoimmune disease, pregnancy or lactation.

The sample in question was peripheral blood mononuclear cells (PBMCs), obtained at new diagnosis, from a patient treated with antithyroid drugs. The TCR comes from a woman aged 40 to 65 with Graves disease.

Written as DNA, the CDR3 is TGTGCCAGCAGCCCGGGACTAGCGGGGTACCAAGAGACCCAGTACTTC. As protein: CASSPGLAGYQETQYF. The chain has TRBV7-2 and TRBJ2-5, with 13 positions matching TRBD2. The CDR3 totals 16 residues. J gave up 0 bases and V 5 bases, and 3 bases lay outside the gene matches. Germline V gene sequence: CDR1 SGHTA, CDR2 FQGNSA. The whole variable domain, filled in from reference TRBV7-2 and TRBJ2-5, reads GAGVSQSPSNKVTEKGKDVELRCDPISGHTALYWYRQSLGQGLEFLIYFQGNSAPDKSGLPSDRFSAERTGGSVSTLTIQRTQQEDSAVYLCASSPGLAGYQETQYFGPGTRLLVL.